The next 23 T cell receptor beta chains were all read from a single sample in a study of shared clonotypes between healthy human individuals. This table comes from immunoSEQ multiplex PCR, and its TCRdb copy is limited to in-frame clones, with some not included. The sample consists of around 1.1 million clones, approximately 80% of them appearing once. Sequencing used memory CD4+ T cells from PBMCs. The subset: CD45RA-negative fraction. Receptors originate from a man aged 18 to 35 in good health. Some clones in this sample may be carry-over from other donors' samples.

V usage is TRBV5-4 and J usage is TRBJ2-5, with TRBD2 matching over 15 bases. The V gene end was trimmed by 4 bases and the J gene end by 7 bases; junction bases not matched to a gene: 2. Germline CDR1 is SGHNT and CDR2 is YYREEE (reference sequence). This CDR3 has 14 amino acids. The CDR3: CASSPGLAGGTQYF. In DNA form, the CDR3 reads TGTGCCAGCAGCCCGGGACTAGCGGGAGGGACCCAGTACTTC. The full variable domain, its missing parts supplied by reference TRBV5-4 and TRBJ2-5, is ETGVTQSPTHLIKTRGQQVTLRCSSQSGHNTVSWYQQALGQGPQFIFQYYREEENGRGNFPPRFSGLQFPNYSSELNVNALELDDSALYLCASSPGLAGGTQYFGPGTRLLVL.

A single count supports this clone. The chain couples TRBV4-1 to TRBJ2-5, with D unclear. This CDR3 region has 14 residues. Germline lookup yields CDR1 MGHRA and CDR2 YSYEKL. V gave up 2 bases and J gave up 7 bases, with 14 bases separating them. CDR3 protein: CASSQHYSSGTQYF. CDR3 coding DNA: TGCGCCAGCAGCCAACACTATAGCTCGGGGACCCAGTACTTC.

The CDR3 sequence is CAISDPLGQGPDTQYF. The CDR3 nucleotides read TGTGCCATCAGTGATCCCCTAGGACAGGGGCCAGATACGCAGTATTTT. The J gene is TRBJ2-3, the V gene TRBV10-3; 9 nucleotides line up with TRBD1. This CDR3 region has 16 residues. With V trimmed by 3 bases and J by 4 bases, 8 bases remained unmatched. Germline lookup yields CDR1 ENHRY and CDR2 SYGVKD.

In this sample, this clone turned up a few times. V is TRBV7-9 and J is TRBJ2-3; 10 bases align to TRBD1. The V and J ends lost 1 base and 5 bases, in that order; junction bases with no gene match: 0. CDR3 length: 14 residues. Looked up from germline, CDR1 is SEHNR and CDR2 is FQNEAQ (reference sequence). CDR3 sequence: CASSLGTGGDTQYF. The CDR3 region has the DNA TGTGCCAGCAGCTTAGGGACAGGGGGAGATACGCAGTATTTT.

CDR3 region: CASSQEGSGEGDTQYF. Written as DNA, the CDR3 is TGCGCCAGCAGCCAAGAGGGGAGCGGGGAGGGAGATACGCAGTATTTT. The rearrangement uses TRBV4-1 and TRBJ2-3; the match to TRBD2 covers 7 bases. Germline V CDR1 and CDR2: MGHRA, YSYEKL. CDR3 size: 16 residues. The V segment lost 0 bases and the J segment 5 bases; nucleotides outside the gene matches: 8.

The genes are TRBV6-4 and TRBJ1-1, with TRBD1 matching over 9 bases. Unmatched junction bases numbered 5, after V lost 6 bases and J lost 3 bases. Germline V gene sequence: CDR1 MRHNA, CDR2 SNTAGT. The CDR3 sequence is 14 residues long. This chain's CDR3 is CASRQQGADTEAFF. CDR3 in DNA: TGTGCCAGCAGACAACAGGGGGCGGACACTGAAGCTTTCTTT.

The CDR3 DNA is TGTGCCAGCAGTTACTCGCCTAGCGGGAGAGGCGATACGCAGTATTTT. This gives the protein CASSYSPSGRGDTQYF. This chain joins TRBV6-5 and TRBJ2-3, with 10 bases fitting TRBD2. Losses at the gene ends were 0 bases for V and 6 bases for J; bases not matched to a gene: 6. This CDR3 has 16 residues. Germline V gene data show CDR1 as MNHEY and CDR2 as SVGAGI.

This sequence joins TRBV10-1 and TRBJ2-6; D is uncertain. The CDR3 has 17 residues. Germline CDR1 WNHNN, CDR2 SYGVQD (reference sequence). Trimming took off 6 bases at V and 2 bases at J, with 17 bases between the two ends. The CDR3 DNA is TGCGCCAGCAGCGGACCCCCAATTGGCCCTGGGGCCAACGTCCTGACTTTC. Its translation is CASSGPPIGPGANVLTF.

This chain uses TRBV4-3 with TRBJ1-2; D call uncertain. The CDR3 totals 14 residues. Between the trimmed V and J ends, which lost 3 bases and 5 bases, there was a span of 13 bases. Per germline, CDR1 LGHNA and CDR2 YSLEER. The CDR3 sequence is CASSQAPVGYGYTF. The CDR3 DNA is TGCGCCAGCAGCCAGGCCCCGGTAGGATATGGCTACACCTTC.

V gene TRBV25-1 combines with J gene TRBJ1-5; perhaps TRBD1 as D (5 bases). Germline-derived CDR1 and CDR2 are MGHDK and SYGVNS. V was trimmed by 1 base and J by 0 bases, leaving 13 bases between them. CDR3 length: 17 residues. DNA of the CDR3: TGTGCCAGCAGTGAATCTAGGCCAGGGAGTAGCAATCAGCCCCAGCATTTT. This sequence encodes CASSESRPGSSNQPQHF.

The rearrangement joins TRBV27 to TRBJ1-5; TRBD1 aligns across 7 bases. Trimming removed 7 bases from V and 0 bases from J; junction bases left unmatched: 3. The V gene's germline CDR1 is MNHEY and CDR2 SMNVEV (reference sequence). The CDR3 loop spans 14 amino acids. The CDR3 sequence is CASNDRDSNQPQHF. The CDR3, as DNA: TGTGCCAGCAACGACAGGGATAGCAATCAGCCCCAGCATTTT.

J is TRBJ2-3 and V is TRBV27; possibly TRBD1 or TRBD2 for D (5 bases each). Germline V gives CDR1 MNHEY, CDR2 SMNVEV (reference sequence). V was pared by 6 bases and J by 1 base, with 11 bases between. The CDR3 sequence is 14 residues long. In nucleotides, the CDR3 is TGTGCCAGCAGCCCGTTGGGGGGCACAGATACGCAGTATTTT. This encodes CASSPLGGTDTQYF.

J is TRBJ2-2 and V is TRBV7-9; 8 bases line up with TRBD1. J was trimmed by 6 bases and V by 4 bases; bases with no gene match: 7. From germline, CDR1 is SEHNR and CDR2 FQNEAQ (reference sequence). This CDR3 is built from 15 residues. CDR3 nucleotide sequence: TGTGCCAGCAGCTCGAGCAGGGGGCTGTCCGGGGAGCTGTTTTTT. It specifies CASSSSRGLSGELFF.

The chain uses TRBV2 and TRBJ1-5, with TRBD1 matching over 8 bases. The CDR3 totals 15 residues. V lost 6 bases, J lost 3 bases, and 7 bases stayed unmatched. Germline V gives CDR1 SNHLY, CDR2 FYNNEI. The CDR3 DNA is TGTGCCAGCAGAGGAGGGGGACAGGTCAATCAGCCCCAGCATTTT. This codes for CASRGGGQVNQPQHF.

This rearrangement joins TRBV10-3 to TRBJ1-2; no reliable D call. This CDR3 contains 11 residues. The germline V gene has CDR1 ENHRY and CDR2 SYGVKD. V was pared by 7 bases and J by 6 bases, with 9 bases between. The CDR3 DNA reads TGTGCCATCACGGGCGTGAATGGCTACACCTTC. Its protein product is CAITGVNGYTF.

The chain employs TRBV28 and TRBJ2-7; D is possibly TRBD2 (6 bases). V shed 5 bases and J shed 7 bases, with 21 bases lying between them. The length of the CDR3 is 15 residues. Germline CDR1 MDHEN, CDR2 SYDVKM. In DNA, the CDR3 is TGTGCCAGCAGTCCGGAGGGAGCCACCACGGGGGAGCAGTACTTC. Its protein is CASSPEGATTGEQYF.

The rearrangement uses TRBV5-1 and TRBJ2-3; TRBD2 is a possible D gene (6 bases). The CDR3 is made up of 16 amino acids. The V and J ends lost 0 bases and 0 bases respectively, with 11 bases between them. Germline V gene lookup returns CDR1 SGHRS and CDR2 YFSETQ. CDR3 in DNA: TGCGCCAGCAGCTTGGATTCGGGAGTCAGCACAGATACGCAGTATTTT. It encodes CASSLDSGVSTDTQYF.

The gene calls are TRBV6-4 and TRBJ2-3; D may be TRBD2 (5 bases). V dropped 0 bases and J dropped 10 bases, with 11 bases sitting between them. Germline V gene sequence: CDR1 MRHNA, CDR2 SNTAGT. CDR3 length: 13 residues. The CDR3 coding sequence is TGTGCCAGCAGTGACTCGGGAGAGACATCGCAGTATTTT. It yields the protein CASSDSGETSQYF.

A word on this clone: A much larger clone differs by one base, so this may be a read error. At the DNA level, this CDR3 is encoded by other sequences in the same sample as well. V usage is TRBV7-9 and J usage is TRBJ2-7; TRBD2 matches at 14 bases. Germline CDR1 is SEHNR and CDR2 is FQNEAQ (reference sequence). The CDR3 contains 16 residues. CDR3 bases: TGCGCCAGCAGTCGTCCCGGGACTAGCGGGAGTACCGAGCAGTACTTC. Its protein is CASSRPGTSGSTEQYF.

This chain connects TRBV5-1 to TRBJ2-3; TRBD2 agrees at 10 bases. V shed 1 base and J 1 base; nucleotides not matched to a gene: 3. Germline V gene data show CDR1 as SGHRS and CDR2 as YFSETQ. The length of the CDR3 is 16 residues. The CDR3, as DNA: TGCGCCAGCAGCTTGTTAGCGGGAGGTCGCACAGATACGCAGTATTTT. Encoded protein: CASSLLAGGRTDTQYF. The full variable domain, with the rest looked up from reference TRBV5-1 and TRBJ2-3, is KAGVTQTPRYLIKTRGQQVTLSCSPISGHRSVSWYQQTPGQGLQFLFEYFSETQRNKGNFPGRFSGRQFSNSRSEMNVSTLELGDSALYLCASSLLAGGRTDTQYFGPGTRLTVL.

This clone was seen at least ten times. This same CDR3 is encoded by further DNA sequences in the sample. J is TRBJ1-1 and V is TRBV7-3, with D possibly TRBD1 on 6 matching bases. The CDR3 covers 13 residues. Between the trimmed V and J ends, which lost 0 bases and 4 bases, there was a span of 6 bases. From germline, CDR1 is SGHTA and CDR2 FQGTGA. CDR3 coding DNA: TGTGCCAGCAGCTTAACAGGGGGCACTGAAGCTTTCTTT. Translated: CASSLTGGTEAFF.

The J gene is TRBJ1-1, the V gene TRBV4-2; D might be TRBD1 (5 bases). V gave up 4 bases and J gave up 0 bases, with 12 bases separating them. This CDR3 is built from 15 residues. Germline CDR1 reads LGHNA; CDR2 reads YNFKEQ. CDR3 amino acids: CASSPPGTMNTEAFF. As DNA, the CDR3 is TGTGCCAGCAGCCCCCCCGGGACGATGAACACTGAAGCTTTCTTT.

This chain uses TRBV28 with TRBJ1-1; D uncertain. The CDR3 extends over 11 amino acids. Germline V gene lookup returns CDR1 MDHEN and CDR2 SYDVKM. Trimming took 8 bases from V and 7 from J, leaving 11 bases between them. CDR3 nucleotides: TGTGCCAGCGGGGTTTTTGGTGAAGCTTTCTTT. It encodes CASGVFGEAFF.